This TCR beta chain stems from a study of blood T cell repertoires in COVID-19 (dated by TCRdb to between 2020 and 2021). As for the study more broadly: Samples from collaborators originated in the United States, Italy and Spain and spanned both the acute and convalescent phases of COVID-19. The dataset comprised deeply sampled blood TCRbeta repertoires from subjects exposed to, actively infected with, or recovered from COVID-19. The material from the prospective study consisted of cDNA or gDNA derived from T cells, B-cell-depleted T cells, or PBMCs. A freely available public database, intended as a resource for researchers studying the immune response to SARS-CoV-2, is where the repertoires were released. Nearly every sample came with metadata listing a de-identified subject ID, COVID-19 status, age in years and sex. Where available, HLA class I and class II types were taken from metadata supplied by the sample provider and were not determined by assay-based typing. Samples were obtained from the ongoing ImmuneRACE study (first 160 participants) and from about 1,300 subjects provided by 6 global collaborators. Summary of the overall study and its limitations: The amount of clinical and demographic metadata varied by source and participant and was provided uncurated.

Participants in the prospective study were aged about 18 to 90 years, lived in 20 to 30 United States geographic areas, and enrolled through a virtual design. In the prospective study, cohorts were assigned on the basis of participant-reported clinical history obtained from a screening survey and a study questionnaire. Each participant in the prospective study had whole blood, serum and a nasopharyngeal or oropharyngeal swab collected by mobile phlebotomists. Over an approximately 2-month period, participants in the prospective study had the option of providing additional blood draws and questionnaires. Blood samples from the prospective study were shipped frozen or at room temperature prior to DNA extraction. In the case of this clone: Its specific antigen is unknown. No clone much larger than this one lies a single base away; base qualities are absent.

V has 5 bases trimmed and J has 1 base trimmed; junction bases matching no gene number 19. The CDR3 measures 20 amino acids from cysteine to phenylalanine. This entry keeps only the CDR3 DNA: 60 bases, framed from base 1. CDR1 and CDR2, looked up from the germline V gene (reference sequence), are MNHEY and SMNVEV. TCRbeta CDR3 regions were amplified from genomic DNA by means of the immunoSEQ Assay, a bias-controlled multiplex PCR. Per the authors' processing: Nucleated cell counts per sample were estimated from amplification of reference gene primers within the assay. Sequence reads were collapsed and filtered to measure the absolute abundance of every unique TCRbeta CDR3 rearrangement. For each sample, productive Simpson clonality was calculated as the square root of Simpson's diversity index across productive rearrangements. TCRdb holds this immuneACCESS table with in-frame rearrangements only. Some clones are missing; in checked studies, unresolved V genes explain under half, and the rest has no known cause. V and J calls and clone size are copied from that table; D and trimming were computed from the DNA. The sample includes around 250,000 clones, with 84% observed a single time. Together, the top ten hold 4.1% of the sample.

Material: PBMCs or T cells enriched from blood (not recorded which). Recombination connected TRBV27 to TRBJ2-3, with 9 middle bases fitting TRBD2. The receptor was isolated from a man aged 30-40 years with acute COVID-19. The DNA sequence reads TGTGCCAGCAGTCCACGTTACTTAGCGGGAGACGTCCGGGGCACAGATACGCAGTATTTT. This codes for CASSPRYLAGDVRGTDTQYF.